The 21 T cell receptor beta chains in this list originate from one sample, sequenced in a study of TIL therapy for anti-PD-1-resistant metastatic lung cancer. This was the immunoSEQ v3 assay. Libraries were prepared by immunoSEQ multiplex PCR; TCRdb keeps only in-frame clonotypes and omits some of them. Of thousands of clones listed, over 70% are singletons. Time point noted: pre-treatment sample, taken before nivolumab and TIL therapy. The tumor samples were excised metastases, mostly pleural nodules or supraclavicular lymph nodes. Material: tumor tissue, obtained at baseline. These receptors all come from a person between 30 and 80 years old with non-small cell lung cancer.

The chain uses TRBV4-2 and TRBJ2-3; 9 bases agree with TRBD1. The V segment lost 2 bases and the J segment 0 bases; nucleotides outside the gene matches: 15. The CDR3 contains 20 residues. Germline assignment: CDR1 LGHNA and CDR2 YNFKEQ. CDR3 nucleotide sequence: TGTGCCAGCAGCCAATATCCGGCACAGGGGGCGACCACTAGCACAGATACGCAGTATTTT. As protein: CASSQYPAQGATTSTDTQYF.

The V call is TRBV15, the J call TRBJ1-4; 7 bases are a match to TRBD1. The CDR3 consists of 16 residues. Germline CDR1 and CDR2: LNHNV and YYDKDF (reference sequence). V lost 3 bases to trimming and J lost 4 bases; unmatched junction nucleotides: 8. CDR3 in amino acids: CATSSSRDRSNEKLFF. CDR3 in DNA: TGTGCCACCAGCAGTTCGCGGGACAGAAGTAATGAAAAACTGTTTTTT.

This clone was picked up a small number of times. The rearrangement joins TRBV7-8 to TRBJ1-3; D not resolved. Germline loops: CDR1 SGHVS, CDR2 FQNEAQ. CDR3 length: 13 amino acids. Trimming pared 4 bases from V and 4 bases from J, leaving 8 bases between. The CDR3, as DNA: TGTGCCAGCAGCTCCGGCCTGGGAAACACCATATATTTT. Its translation: CASSSGLGNTIYF.

In DNA, the CDR3 is TGTGCCATCAGTCTGGACAGGGAGGGGGAGACCCAGTACTTC. The encoded protein is CAISLDREGETQYF. The chain employs TRBV10-3 and TRBJ2-5; D is possibly TRBD1 (8 bases). Germline CDR1 is ENHRY and CDR2 is SYGVKD. This CDR3 contains 14 residues. V was trimmed by 5 bases and J by 5 bases, leaving 15 bases between them.

The V gene is TRBV5-8, the J gene TRBJ1-5; D is unclear. V gave up 5 bases and J gave up 4 bases, with 13 bases separating them. The germline V gene encodes CDR1 SGHTS and CDR2 YDEGEE. This CDR3 has 14 amino acids. The CDR3 reads CASSWQNGNQPQHF. CDR3 bases: TGTGCCAGCAGTTGGCAAAATGGGAATCAGCCCCAGCATTTT.

V gene TRBV6-6 combines with J gene TRBJ1-6, with 9 bases that match TRBD1. Looked up from germline, CDR1 is MNHNY and CDR2 is SVGAGI (reference sequence). There are 15 residues in the CDR3. Trimming took 5 bases from V and 7 from J; bases not matched to a gene: 6. The CDR3 sequence is CASSVLGTGNSPLHF. The CDR3 DNA reads as TGTGCCAGCAGTGTTCTGGGGACAGGGAATTCACCCCTCCACTTT.

The chain has TRBV29-1 and TRBJ1-2, with D tentatively TRBD1 (6 bases). V was clipped by 4 bases and J by 8 bases, with 14 bases between them. The CDR3 contains 12 residues. The germline V gene encodes CDR1 SQVTM and CDR2 ANQGSEA. The CDR3 DNA reads as TGCAGCGTTGGGGGACAAGATATGGGCTACACCTTC. As protein: CSVGGQDMGYTF.

The genes are TRBV5-1 and TRBJ1-6; 7 bases fit TRBD1. J gave up 6 bases and V 4 bases, and 13 bases lay outside the gene matches. Germline CDR1 and CDR2: SGHRS and YFSETQ. This CDR3 region has 17 residues. This CDR3 reads CASSGRGAGQPNSPLHF. In DNA, the CDR3 is TGCGCCAGCAGCGGACGGGGGGCGGGACAGCCTAATTCACCCCTCCACTTT.

CDR3 nucleotide sequence: TGTGCCACCAGCAGAGGACTTGCTGCCGAGCAGTACTTC. The encoded protein is CATSRGLAAEQYF. The chain carries TRBV15 and TRBJ2-7; D is unresolved. Trimming removed 1 base from V and 6 bases from J, with 10 bases in between. CDR3 length: 13 amino acids. The germline V gene encodes CDR1 LNHNV and CDR2 YYDKDF (reference sequence).

The gene calls are TRBV19 and TRBJ2-7; a possible D gene is TRBD2 (5 bases). Between the trimmed V and J ends, which lost 0 bases and 0 bases, there was a span of 6 bases. CDR1 is LNHDA and CDR2 is SQIVND in the germline V gene (reference sequence). The CDR3 consists of 14 residues. The CDR3 is CASSIELDSYEQYF. The CDR3 DNA reads TGTGCCAGTAGTATAGAACTAGACTCCTACGAGCAGTACTTC.

The chain employs TRBV5-1 and TRBJ2-2; maybe TRBD2 (7 bases). CDR1 is SGHRS and CDR2 is YFSETQ in the germline V gene. This CDR3 region has 16 residues. The V end was cut by 4 bases, the J end by 4 bases, with 17 bases between. The CDR3 DNA follows: TGCGCCAGCAGCCAAGGACGGGGGGCGGGCACCGGGGAGCTGTTTTTT. It translates to CASSQGRGAGTGELFF. The entire variable domain, with the rest obtained from reference TRBV5-1 and TRBJ2-2, is as follows: KAGVTQTPRYLIKTRGQQVTLSCSPISGHRSVSWYQQTPGQGLQFLFEYFSETQRNKGNFPGRFSGRQFSNSRSEMNVSTLELGDSALYLCASSQGRGAGTGELFFGEGSRLTVL.

The rearrangement joins TRBV27 to TRBJ2-1; the match to TRBD2 covers 8 bases. V dropped 5 bases and J dropped 0; count of bases not matched to a gene: 9. CDR3 length: 17 residues. Per germline, CDR1 MNHEY and CDR2 SMNVEV (reference sequence). The CDR3 region has the DNA TGTGCCAGCAGTACAACGGGGGGGACCTACTCCTACAATGAGCAGTTCTTC. Its protein product is CASSTTGGTYSYNEQFF.

The CDR3 region has the DNA TGTGCCAGCAGCTTAGGAAAGGCTTATTCACCCCTCCACTTT. Translation: CASSLGKAYSPLHF. This rearrangement joins TRBV7-2 to TRBJ1-6, with unresolved D. Germline V lookup: CDR1 SGHTA, CDR2 FQGNSA. CDR3 length: 14 amino acids. V dropped 1 base and J dropped 8 bases, with 9 bases sitting between them.

As DNA, the CDR3 is TGTGCCAGCAGGATGACACCGAGCACAGATACGCAGTATTTT. Its protein is CASRMTPSTDTQYF. The rearrangement joins TRBV7-6 to TRBJ2-3, with no clear D. CDR3 length: 14 residues. V lost 6 bases and J lost 0, with 10 bases in between. Germline-derived CDR1 and CDR2 are SGHVS and FNYEAQ.

The genes are TRBV7-6 and TRBJ2-3; D gene uncertain. This CDR3 is 13 amino acids long. Between the trimmed V and J ends, which lost 2 bases and 6 bases, there was a span of 9 bases. Germline V gives CDR1 SGHVS, CDR2 FNYEAQ. CDR3 nucleotides: TGTGCCAGCAGCTTATTCCAGACGGATACGCAGTATTTT. It encodes CASSLFQTDTQYF.

The V gene is TRBV4-3, the J gene TRBJ1-2; D uncertain. This CDR3 contains 19 residues. Germline values: CDR1 LGHNA, CDR2 YSLEER. V lost 6 bases and J lost 4, with 30 bases in between. DNA for the CDR3: TGCGCCAGCAGACATAAAACTGGACTTACAAACCAAACACCCTATGGCTACACCTTC. As protein: CASRHKTGLTNQTPYGYTF.

V is TRBV29-1 and J is TRBJ1-2; the match to TRBD1 covers 7 bases. J was trimmed by 3 bases and V by 4 bases; bases with no gene match: 8. CDR1 SQVTM and CDR2 ANQGSEA come from the germline V gene. This CDR3 contains 14 residues. For the CDR3, the DNA is TGCAGCGTTGGGCACCCAGGACAGGACTATGGCTACACCTTC. This gives the protein CSVGHPGQDYGYTF.

The gene calls are TRBV7-9 and TRBJ2-5, with 8 nucleotides matching TRBD1. Germline V gene data show CDR1 as SEHNR and CDR2 as FQNEAQ (reference sequence). The CDR3 runs 16 residues. V lost 4 bases, J lost 2 bases, and 9 bases stayed unmatched. CDR3 residues: CASSSRGDRRQETQYF. DNA for the CDR3: TGTGCCAGCAGCTCCCGCGGGGACAGGCGACAAGAGACCCAGTACTTC.

The chain is built from TRBV19 and TRBJ2-5; 7 bases are a match to TRBD2. CDR3 length: 15 residues. After removal of 0 bases from V and 2 bases from J, the junction contained 3 bases not matched to a gene. Looked up from germline, CDR1 is LNHDA and CDR2 is SQIVND (reference sequence). CDR3 sequence reads: CASSIDTAGQETQYF. The DNA for the CDR3 is TGTGCCAGTAGTATAGATACAGCGGGGCAAGAGACCCAGTACTTC.

The chain employs TRBV5-1 and TRBJ2-5, with 7 bases lining up with TRBD2. In germline, CDR1 is SGHRS, CDR2 YFSETQ. CDR3 length: 14 residues. Trimming removed 4 bases from V and 9 bases from J; junction bases left unmatched: 12. DNA for the CDR3: TGCGCCAGCAGCCCTTTGGGGGGGGAGACGGCCCAGTACTTC. Protein: CASSPLGGETAQYF.

This clone showed up just once. The chain recombines TRBV7-9 with TRBJ2-3; 11 bases map to TRBD2. CDR3 length: 19 amino acids. From germline, CDR1 is SEHNR and CDR2 FQNEAQ (reference sequence). Trimming removed 5 bases from V and 0 bases from J; junction bases left unmatched: 13. The CDR3 protein is CASSPGPGTSGSSTDTQYF. CDR3 nucleotide sequence: TGTGCCAGCAGCCCGGGACCCGGGACTAGCGGCTCTAGCACAGATACGCAGTATTTT.